A selection of T cell receptor beta chains follows, all from one sample in a study of blood T cell repertoires in COVID-19. The repertoire was sequenced with immunoSEQ multiplex PCR; TCRdb's copy has only in-frame clones and lacks some. The sample lists around 300,000 clones, around 92% seen once, with about 2% in the top ten. The sequencing input was PBMCs or T cells enriched from blood (not recorded which). These receptors all stem from a woman aged 55-75 years who had recovered from COVID-19. Both conserved end residues are part of each CDR3. A D gene is named only where the DNA matches it firmly. Size is omitted from some rows. Given values are once, few, many or a class for expanded clones.

V,D,size,J,DNA,CDR3
TRBV4-2,.,once,TRBJ1-5,TGTGCCAGCAGCCAAGATTTGGCAGTCAATCAGCCCCAGCATTTT,CASSQDLAVNQPQHF
TRBV14,.,.,TRBJ2-1,TGTGCCAGCAGCATAGTTGGCGGCCCAAATGAGCAGTTCTTC,CASSIVGGPNEQFF
TRBV4-1,.,.,TRBJ2-1,TGCGCCAGCAGCCAAGGGCCAGCCTACAATGAGCAGTTCTTC,CASSQGPAYNEQFF
TRBV6-6,TRBD1,.,TRBJ1-5,TGTGCCAGCACCCCACAGGGGGAGGGACAGCCCCAGCATTTT,CASTPQGEGQPQHF
TRBV6-6,.,few,TRBJ2-1,TGTGCCAGCAGCTTTGAAGGGGGGGCCAATGAGCAGTTCTTC,CASSFEGGANEQFF
TRBV15,TRBD2,.,TRBJ2-1,TGTGCCACTCGCTTCGGGAGGGAGGGAGCTGAGCAGTTCTTC,CATRFGREGAEQFF
TRBV3-1/TRBV3-2,.,.,TRBJ2-2,TGTGCCAGCAGCCCTAGGACAGATAACACCGGGGAGCTGTTTTTT,CASSPRTDNTGELFF
TRBV28,.,.,TRBJ1-5,TGTGCCAGCTCGGATCAGCCCCAGCATTTT,CASSDQPQHF
TRBV19,TRBD1,.,TRBJ2-3,TGTGCCAGTAGTCCTGGACAGGGCACAGATACGCAGTATTTT,CASSPGQGTDTQYF
TRBV6-6,TRBD1,.,TRBJ2-7,TGTGCCAGCAGTCTCCGAAATCCCCTTACAGGGGGCGAGAAGTACGAGCAGTACTTC,CASSLRNPLTGGEKYEQYF
TRBV7-3,TRBD2,.,TRBJ2-2,TGTGCCAGCAGCCCCCGCGGGAGTAACACCGGGGAGCTGTTTTTT,CASSPRGSNTGELFF
TRBV15,.,.,TRBJ1-2,TGTGCCACCAGCAGGGAACATCAGGGGGGCTACACCTTC,CATSREHQGGYTF
TRBV19,TRBD1,.,TRBJ1-2,TGTGCCAGTAGTATTTGGCAGGGGGATGGCTACACCTTC,CASSIWQGDGYTF
TRBV7-8,.,.,TRBJ1-3,TGTGCCAGCGCCCAGGGCTCTGGAAACACCATATATTTT,CASAQGSGNTIYF
TRBV27,.,.,TRBJ1-2,TGTGCCAGCAAACAGACACACAACTATGGCTACACCTTC,CASKQTHNYGYTF
TRBV28,.,.,TRBJ1-5,TGTGCCAGCAGTAAGACAGATTTTAATCAGCCCCAGCATTTT,CASSKTDFNQPQHF
TRBV10-3,TRBD1,.,TRBJ1-6,TGTGCCATCAGCCAGGACAGGGAAAATTCACCCCTCCACTTT,CAISQDRENSPLHF
TRBV13,.,.,TRBJ1-1,TGTGCCAGCAGCTTAGAGGGGCATCGCACTGAAGCTTTCTTT,CASSLEGHRTEAFF